The sequence of this T cell receptor beta chain was determined in a study of T cell repertoires in cytomegalovirus infection. Study information: Carrying CMV and the relevant HLA type showed in public TCR beta signatures.

CDR3 length: 14 residues. Germline V CDR1 and CDR2: MDHEN, SYDVKM. With 7 bases clipped from V and 3 bases from J, the junction kept 8 bases outside the gene matches. Many counts were recorded for this clonotype. Its antigen is unknown. Study observations and caveats: HLA-C-restricted CMV clonotypes gave the most frequent clonotype in two of eight donors. Summed frequency of public TCR beta families distinguished CMV carriers with the relevant HLA.

From the reads, TCRdb called clonotypes with MiXCR, one entry per CDR3 protein. The data contain approximately 190,000 distinct CDR3 sequences, about a tenth of them seen just once; the ten biggest clones take up approximately 4.6%. Sequenced: PBMCs. The TCR sequence derives from a human donor in good health (CMV status not recorded). Some clones in this sample may be carry-over from other donors' samples. This chain connects TRBV28 to TRBJ2-5; 7 nucleotides agree with TRBD2. The CDR3 DNA sequence: TGTGCCAGCACCGTATTTGCGGGAGAAGAGACCCAGTACTTC. This encodes CASTVFAGEETQYF.